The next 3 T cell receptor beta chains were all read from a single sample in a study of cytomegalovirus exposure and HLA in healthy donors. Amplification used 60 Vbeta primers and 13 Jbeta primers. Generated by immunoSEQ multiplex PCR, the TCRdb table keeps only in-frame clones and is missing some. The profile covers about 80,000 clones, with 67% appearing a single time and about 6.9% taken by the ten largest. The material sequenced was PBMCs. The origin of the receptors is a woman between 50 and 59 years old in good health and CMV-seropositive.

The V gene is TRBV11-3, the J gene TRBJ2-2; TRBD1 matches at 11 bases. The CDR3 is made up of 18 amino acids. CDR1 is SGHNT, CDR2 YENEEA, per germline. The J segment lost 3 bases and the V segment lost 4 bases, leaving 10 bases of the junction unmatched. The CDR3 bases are TGTGCCAGCAGCTCGGGGACAGGGGGAGAAATCTACACCGGGGAGCTGTTTTTT. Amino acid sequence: CASSSGTGGEIYTGELFF.

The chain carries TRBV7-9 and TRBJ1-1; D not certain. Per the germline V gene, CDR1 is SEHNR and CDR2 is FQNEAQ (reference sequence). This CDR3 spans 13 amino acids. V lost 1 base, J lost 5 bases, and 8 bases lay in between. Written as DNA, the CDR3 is TGTGCCAGCAGCTTAGGGGCAAGTACTGAAGCTTTCTTT. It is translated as CASSLGASTEAFF.

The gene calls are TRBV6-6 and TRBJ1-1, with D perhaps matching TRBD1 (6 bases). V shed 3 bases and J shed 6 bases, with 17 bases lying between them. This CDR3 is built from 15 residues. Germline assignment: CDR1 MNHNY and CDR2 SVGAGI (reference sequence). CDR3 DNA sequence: TGTGCCAGCAGTTATCGGGACACCCGGGGCCCTGAAGCTTTCTTT. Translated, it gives CASSYRDTRGPEAFF.